Listed below are T cell receptor beta chains from one sample, sequenced in a study of radiotherapy plus CTLA-4 blockade in lung cancer. TCRdb keeps only in-frame clones here, not all; method: immunoSEQ multiplex PCR. Among 70,000 to 95,000 clones listed, approximately 80% were seen once. The sample consisted of peripheral blood, taken from a patient treated with radiotherapy plus ipilimumab. These receptors came from a human donor with non-small cell lung cancer that progressed on radiotherapy plus ipilimumab. Each CDR3 is given with its conserved first and last residue. D genes are given only for firm matches. Clone size is shown for a subset of rows, as once, few, many or a class of expanded clone.

d_call | j_call | v_call | clone_size | cdr3_aa | cdr3_nt
. | TRBJ1-1 | TRBV7-2 | . | CASSLEGRNEAFF | TGTGCCAGCAGCTTAGAAGGGAGAAATGAAGCTTTCTTT
. | TRBJ1-2 | TRBV5-6 | . | CASSLGLGVNYGYTF | TGTGCCAGCAGCTTGGGTCTTGGGGTTAACTATGGCTACACCTTC
. | TRBJ1-2 | TRBV30 | . | CAWSRAGLRGYTF | TGTGCCTGGAGTCGGGCAGGGTTGAGGGGCTACACCTTC
TRBD1 | TRBJ1-1 | TRBV10-3 | few | CAIKPGGQGGPTEAFF | TGTGCCATCAAGCCGGGTGGACAGGGGGGGCCCACTGAAGCTTTCTTT
. | TRBJ1-2 | TRBV11-2 | few | CASSPYGGGPNYGYTF | TGTGCCAGCAGCCCCTACGGGGGTGGCCCTAACTATGGCTACACCTTC
TRBD2 | TRBJ2-7 | TRBV5-4 | . | CASSQGLSYEQYF | TGTGCCAGCAGCCAGGGACTAAGCTACGAGCAGTACTTC
. | TRBJ2-7 | TRBV2 | . | CASSERGDYDEQYF | TGTGCCAGCAGTGAAAGGGGCGACTACGACGAGCAGTACTTC
. | TRBJ1-1 | TRBV10-3 | . | CAISDFATEAFF | TGTGCCATCAGTGACTTCGCGACTGAAGCTTTCTTT
. | TRBJ1-1 | TRBV2 | few | CASRQAMNTEAFF | TGTGCCAGCAGGCAGGCCATGAACACTGAAGCTTTCTTT
TRBD1 | TRBJ2-7 | TRBV19 | . | CASSPGQVSYEQYF | TGTGCCAGTAGTCCTGGACAGGTATCCTACGAGCAGTACTTC